Below, 27 T cell receptor beta chains from the same sample are listed, as sequenced in a study of T cells in Graves' hyperthyroidism and ophthalmopathy. Using RNA transcripts as the source, TCR beta CDR3 regions were amplified. The HTBI primer set drove a first-round RT-PCR of the TCR CDR3. TCRdb analysed the multiplex PCR reads with MiXCR anew, one entry per CDR3 protein. The sample includes 500,000 to 600,000 distinct CDR3 sequences, 20% of them seen just once. Sequences were obtained from blood. The receptors come from a middle-aged man with Graves' ophthalmopathy.

This clonotype was observed at least ten times. V and J are TRBV28 and TRBJ1-2, with D uncertain. In germline, CDR1 is MDHEN, CDR2 SYDVKM. Trimming shortened V by 3 bases and J by 4 bases, and 15 bases separated the two germline ends. The CDR3 has 15 residues. CDR3: CASSFPLAIPYGYTF. DNA for the CDR3: TGTGCCAGCAGTTTTCCCCTGGCTATCCCCTATGGCTACACCTTC.

In this sample, this clonotype turned up many times. J is TRBJ2-1 and V is TRBV7-9; 11 bases line up with TRBD2. The CDR3 consists of 16 residues. The germline V gene encodes CDR1 SEHNR and CDR2 FQNEAQ (reference sequence). The ends lost 2 bases at V and 6 bases at J; junction bases unmatched: 6. The CDR3 region is CASSLRLAGISNEQFF. CDR3 sequence (DNA): TGTGCCAGCAGCTTACGACTAGCGGGAATCTCCAATGAGCAGTTCTTC.

This clonotype occurred a few times. The rearrangement uses TRBV18 and TRBJ2-7; TRBD1 matches at 8 bases. Germline lookup yields CDR1 KGHSH and CDR2 LQKENI. With V trimmed by 2 bases and J by 0 bases, 3 bases remained unmatched. This CDR3 is 15 amino acids long. This chain's CDR3 is CASSPWQGASYEQYF. Here the CDR3 DNA reads TGTGCCAGCTCACCATGGCAGGGGGCCTCCTACGAGCAGTACTTC.

The sample holds a few counts of this clonotype. The chain employs TRBV29-1 and TRBJ1-1; possibly TRBD1 for D (5 bases). Trimming stripped 7 bases from V and 6 bases from J, with 15 bases between. This CDR3 comprises 12 residues. The V gene's germline CDR1 is SQVTM and CDR2 ANQGSEA. CDR3 amino acids: CSGWEGTSEAFF. The CDR3 nucleotides are TGCAGCGGTTGGGAGGGGACGTCTGAAGCTTTCTTT.

Here the CDR3 DNA reads TGTGCCAGTCACCCGCCCGGTGGAGCGGGAGGTTCATACAATGAGCAGTTCTTC. It specifies CASHPPGGAGGSYNEQFF. The V call is TRBV19, the J call TRBJ2-1; 9 bases match TRBD2. The germline gives CDR1 LNHDA, CDR2 SQIVND (reference sequence). The CDR3 consists of 18 residues. V shed 8 bases and J 4 bases; nucleotides not matched to a gene: 18.

This clonotype has a count of ten or more. The V and J genes are TRBV7-2 and TRBJ2-7; D could derive from TRBD1 or TRBD2 (5 bases each). The V gene's germline CDR1 is SGHTA and CDR2 FQGNSA. V lost 5 bases, J lost 0 bases, and 11 bases lay in between. The CDR3 loop spans 14 amino acids. CDR3 sequence (DNA): TGTGCCAGCAGCGGGGGAAGGGGCTCCTACGAGCAGTACTTC. The encoded protein is CASSGGRGSYEQYF. Full variable domain (missing parts from reference TRBV7-2 and TRBJ2-7): GAGVSQSPSNKVTEKGKDVELRCDPISGHTALYWYRQSLGQGLEFLIYFQGNSAPDKSGLPSDRFSAERTGGSVSTLTIQRTQQEDSAVYLCASSGGRGSYEQYFGPGTRLTVT.

Written as DNA, the CDR3 is TGTGCCAGCAGTTACCCCCTGAGCTGGAACACCGGGGAGCTGTTTTTT. It encodes CASSYPLSWNTGELFF. This rearrangement joins TRBV6-2 or TRBV6-3 to TRBJ2-2; D not certain. The CDR3 covers 16 residues. The V and J ends lost 2 bases and 1 base respectively, with 11 bases between them. Looked up from germline, CDR1 is MNHEY and CDR2 is SVGEGT.

J is TRBJ2-1 and V is TRBV6-2 or TRBV6-3; D might be TRBD2 (5 bases). Deletions cut 0 bases from V and 4 bases from J, with 7 bases between. This CDR3 is built from 14 residues. Germline loops: CDR1 MNHEY, CDR2 SVGEGT. The CDR3 is CASSYSRLYNEQFF. The CDR3 DNA follows: TGTGCCAGCAGTTACTCGCGACTATACAATGAGCAGTTCTTC.

This clonotype was seen a few times. The V call is TRBV20-1, the J call TRBJ2-3; 8 nucleotides match TRBD2. Germline V lookup: CDR1 DFQATT, CDR2 SNEGSKA (reference sequence). Unmatched junction bases numbered 6, after V lost 2 bases and J lost 5 bases. The CDR3 is 14 residues long. In DNA, the CDR3 is TGCAGTGCTAGACCGGGAGGGCCGATAGATACGCAGTATTTT. Its translation is CSARPGGPIDTQYF.

A word on this clonotype: A clone one base away is much larger, so this may be a read error. This chain uses TRBV20-1 with TRBJ1-1; 7 nucleotides match TRBD1. Germline loops: CDR1 DFQATT, CDR2 SNEGSKA (reference sequence). The CDR3 spans 15 residues. The CDR3 coding sequence is TGCAGTGCTAGACGTCCGACAGGGTCGAACGCTGAAGCTTTCTTT. This gives the protein CSARRPTGSNAEAFF.

This chain joins TRBV6-1 and TRBJ2-7, with 9 nucleotides matching TRBD1. CDR3 length equals 15 residues. The germline V gene encodes CDR1 MNHNS and CDR2 SASEGT. V dropped 2 bases and J dropped 1; count of bases not matched to a gene: 3. The CDR3 spells CASSEIGTGSYEQYF. DNA of the CDR3: TGTGCCAGCAGTGAAATTGGGACAGGGTCCTACGAGCAGTACTTC.

This clonotype was seen a handful of times. The chain uses TRBV12-3 or TRBV12-4 and TRBJ1-2, with 7 bases aligning to TRBD1. There are 14 residues in the CDR3. V dropped 7 bases and J dropped 8; count of bases not matched to a gene: 13. DNA for the CDR3: TGTGCCAGCAAGGTCCGCAGGGGGTTAAACGGCTACACCTTC. Translated: CASKVRRGLNGYTF.

The J gene is TRBJ2-7, the V gene TRBV7-6; D remains unclear. The CDR3 runs to 14 residues. Between the trimmed V and J ends, which lost 2 bases and 7 bases, there was a span of 15 bases. Germline CDR1 reads SGHVS; CDR2 reads FNYEAQ. The CDR3 nucleotides are TGTGCCAGCAGCTTAACCCAGTCCCCTACGGAGCAGTACTTC. It translates to CASSLTQSPTEQYF.

Of note for this clonotype: A junction end diverges from the germline sequence, so it may reflect a read error. The chain joins TRBV7-2 to TRBJ2-1; D gene ambiguous. Germline values: CDR1 SGHTA, CDR2 FQGNSA. The CDR3 runs 15 residues. In nucleotides, the CDR3 is TGCGCCAGCAGCTCCACTGCAGGCTCCTACAATGAGCAGTTCTTC. Translated, it gives CASSSTAGSYNEQFF.

V is TRBV20-1 and J is TRBJ1-1; no firm D call. The CDR3 contains 13 residues. Germline V CDR1 and CDR2: DFQATT, SNEGSKA (reference sequence). The V end lost 6 bases, the J end lost 6 bases, and 17 bases lay between the germline ends. CDR3 in amino acids: CSANLDWSPEAFF. Written as DNA, the CDR3 is TGCAGTGCAAACTTGGACTGGTCCCCTGAAGCTTTCTTT.

The genes are TRBV30 and TRBJ1-2; the D gene is possibly TRBD1 (6 bases). Germline values: CDR1 GTSNPN, CDR2 SVGIG (reference sequence). The CDR3 totals 14 residues. Trimming removed 2 bases at V and 4 bases at J, with 14 bases between. DNA for the CDR3: TGTGCCTGGAGTCAGGACAGTCAAATCTATGGCTACACCTTC. Its protein is CAWSQDSQIYGYTF. Full variable domain (remainder filled in from reference TRBV30 and TRBJ1-2): SQTIHQWPATLVQPVGSPLSLECTVEGTSNPNLYWYRQAAGRGLQLLFYSVGIGQISSEVPQNLSASRPQDRQFILSSKKLLLSDSGFYLCAWSQDSQIYGYTFGSGTRLTVV.

This clonotype was found a few times. The chain's CDR3 is CASSPQEGSHNSPLHF. DNA for the CDR3: TGTGCCAGCTCACCACAGGAGGGTTCTCATAATTCACCCCTCCACTTT. The chain recombines TRBV18 with TRBJ1-6; D is uncertain. The V end was cut by 1 base, the J end by 5 bases, with 12 bases between. The CDR3 loop spans 16 amino acids. Germline CDR1 is KGHSH and CDR2 is LQKENI. The full variable domain, rest sourced from reference TRBV18 and TRBJ1-6, is NAGVMQNPRHLVRRRGQEARLRCSPMKGHSHVYWYRQLPEEGLKFMVYLQKENIIDESGMPKERFSAEFPKEGPSILRIQQVVRGDSAAYFCASSPQEGSHNSPLHFGNGTRLTVT.

This clonotype has only a few counts. The V and J genes are TRBV7-2 and TRBJ2-2; TRBD2 might be the D (6 bases). Trimming took 6 bases from V and 7 from J, leaving 12 bases between them. Germline V gene lookup returns CDR1 SGHTA and CDR2 FQGNSA. There are 13 residues in the CDR3. The CDR3 spells CASSGLASGELFF. CDR3 DNA sequence: TGTGCCAGCAGTGGGCTAGCGAGCGGGGAGCTGTTTTTT.

J is TRBJ2-2 and V is TRBV5-1; TRBD2 aligns across 8 bases. The CDR3 totals 15 residues. V lost 2 bases and J lost 6; bases outside the gene matches: 6. Germline CDR1 reads SGHRS; CDR2 reads YFSETQ. In nucleotides, the CDR3 is TGCGCCAGCAGCTTCTCTCTAGCGGGTGCCGGGGAGCTGTTTTTT. It yields the protein CASSFSLAGAGELFF.

In this sample, this clonotype turned up many times. The chain is built from TRBV28 and TRBJ2-1, with 7 bases aligning to TRBD2. Germline CDR1 reads MDHEN; CDR2 reads SYDVKM. The V segment lost 10 bases and the J segment 1 base; nucleotides outside the gene matches: 7. This CDR3 comprises 14 residues. CDR3 loop: CATAKGGSYNEQFF. The CDR3 DNA follows: TGTGCCACGGCAAAGGGAGGGTCCTACAATGAGCAGTTCTTC.

This clonotype was observed a handful of times. A much larger clonotype is one base distant, so this may be a read error. The chain has TRBV7-9 and TRBJ2-3, with D possibly TRBD2 on 6 matching bases. CDR3 length: 15 amino acids. Per germline, CDR1 SEHNR and CDR2 FQNEAQ (reference sequence). This CDR3 is CASGLVADSTDTQYF. The CDR3, as DNA: TGTGCCAGCGGCTTAGTAGCGGACAGCACAGATACGCAGTATTTT.

The chain couples TRBV14 to TRBJ2-7, with TRBD1 matching over 7 bases. J lost 5 bases, V lost 6 bases, and 19 bases had no gene match. Germline CDR1 reads SGHDN; CDR2 reads FVKESK. This CDR3 contains 17 residues. For the CDR3, the DNA is TGTGCCAGCAGTCGTACCTTGCCGCGACAGGGAACTGACGAGCAGTACTTC. This translates into CASSRTLPRQGTDEQYF.

The chain carries TRBV4-3 and TRBJ2-1; 8 bases are a match to TRBD2. J was trimmed by 6 bases and V by 1 base; bases with no gene match: 14. The CDR3 extends over 18 amino acids. Germline loops: CDR1 LGHNA, CDR2 YSLEER. The CDR3 DNA is TGCGCCAGCAGCCAAGTTGTTTTTCCAGCGGGAGAAGGCAATGAGCAGTTCTTC. It yields the protein CASSQVVFPAGEGNEQFF.

This clonotype was seen many times. This chain uses TRBV3-1 with TRBJ2-3; D is unclear. This CDR3 spans 15 amino acids. Germline V lookup: CDR1 LGHDT, CDR2 YNNKEL (reference sequence). Trimming took off 1 base at V and 1 base at J, with 9 bases between the two ends. In nucleotides, the CDR3 is TGTGCCAGCAGCCAAGCCTTGGATGGCACAGATACGCAGTATTTT. Residues: CASSQALDGTDTQYF.

This chain links TRBV14 with TRBJ2-3; 7 nucleotides match TRBD1. The germline CDR1 and CDR2 sequences are SGHDN and FVKESK. Trimming took 3 bases from V and 3 from J; bases not matched to a gene: 9. The CDR3 contains 16 residues. In nucleotides, the CDR3 is TGTGCCAGCAGCCAGACCTTGGACAGGTCAACAGATACGCAGTATTTT. Amino acid sequence: CASSQTLDRSTDTQYF.

The V gene is TRBV2, the J gene TRBJ2-1; the D gene is possibly TRBD2 (6 bases). The germline V gene has CDR1 SNHLY and CDR2 FYNNEI. This CDR3 comprises 15 residues. V was shortened by 5 bases and J by 6 bases, with 17 bases between the two germline ends. DNA for the CDR3: TGTGCCAGCAGTCGGGACTTGGGCGGCCCCAATGAGCAGTTCTTC. It is translated as CASSRDLGGPNEQFF.

The V and J genes are TRBV20-1 and TRBJ1-5; D ambiguous. The CDR3 consists of 14 residues. The ends were cut back, 2 bases at V and 3 bases at J, with 11 bases in the middle. Germline CDR1 is DFQATT and CDR2 is SNEGSKA (reference sequence). CDR3 in DNA: TGCAGTGCTAGAATCCTACCTCCCAATCAGCCCCAGCATTTT. This codes for CSARILPPNQPQHF.